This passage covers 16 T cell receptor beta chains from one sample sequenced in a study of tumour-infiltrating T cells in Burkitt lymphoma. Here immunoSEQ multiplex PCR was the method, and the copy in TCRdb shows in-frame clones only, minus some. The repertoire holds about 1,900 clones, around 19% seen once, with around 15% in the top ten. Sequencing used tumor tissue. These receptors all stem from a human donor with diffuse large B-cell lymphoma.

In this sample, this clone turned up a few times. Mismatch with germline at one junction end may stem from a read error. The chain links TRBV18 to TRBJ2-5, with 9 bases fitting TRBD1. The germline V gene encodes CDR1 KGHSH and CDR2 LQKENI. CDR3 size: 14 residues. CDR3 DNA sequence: TGTGCCAGCTCACGTGAACAGGGGGCTAACCCCCTAAACTTC. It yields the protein CASSREQGANPLNF.

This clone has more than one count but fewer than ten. CDR3 DNA sequence: TGTGCCAGCAATGGGGAAATGAACACTGAAGCTTTCTTT. It translates to CASNGEMNTEAFF. This sequence joins TRBV6-5 and TRBJ1-1; the D is unclear. This CDR3 comprises 13 residues. The V and J ends lost 7 bases and 0 bases respectively, with 9 bases between them. The germline gives CDR1 MNHEY, CDR2 SVGAGI.

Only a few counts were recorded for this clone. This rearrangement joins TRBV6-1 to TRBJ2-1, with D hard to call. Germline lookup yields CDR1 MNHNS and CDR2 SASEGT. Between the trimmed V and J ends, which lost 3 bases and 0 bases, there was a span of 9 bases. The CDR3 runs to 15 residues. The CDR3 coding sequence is TGTGCCAGCAGTGAGCTCCAAAGCTCCTACAATGAGCAGTTCTTC. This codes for CASSELQSSYNEQFF.

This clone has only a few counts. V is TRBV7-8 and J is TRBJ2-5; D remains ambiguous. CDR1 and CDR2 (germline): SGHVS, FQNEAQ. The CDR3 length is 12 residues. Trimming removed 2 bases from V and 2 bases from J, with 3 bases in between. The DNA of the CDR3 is TGTGCCAGCAGCTTAATACAAGAGACCCAGTACTTC. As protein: CASSLIQETQYF.

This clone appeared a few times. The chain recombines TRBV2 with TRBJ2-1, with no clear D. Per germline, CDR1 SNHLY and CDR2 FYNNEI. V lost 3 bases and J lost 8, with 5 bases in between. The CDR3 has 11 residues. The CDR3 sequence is CASSDGYEQFF. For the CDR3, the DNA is TGTGCCAGCAGTGACGGTTATGAGCAGTTCTTC. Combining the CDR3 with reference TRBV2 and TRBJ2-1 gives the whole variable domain EPEVTQTPSHQVTQMGQEVILRCVPISNHLYFYWYRQILGQKVEFLVSFYNNEISEKSEIFDDQFSVERPDGSNFTLKIRSTKLEDSAMYFCASSDGYEQFFGPGTRLTVL.

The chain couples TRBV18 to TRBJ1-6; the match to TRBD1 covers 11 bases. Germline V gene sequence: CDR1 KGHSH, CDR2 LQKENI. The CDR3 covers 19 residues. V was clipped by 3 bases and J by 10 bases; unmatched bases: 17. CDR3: CASSPYPGQGGSGQSPLHF. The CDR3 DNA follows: TGTGCCAGCTCACCTTACCCGGGACAGGGGGGATCGGGGCAATCACCCCTCCACTTT.

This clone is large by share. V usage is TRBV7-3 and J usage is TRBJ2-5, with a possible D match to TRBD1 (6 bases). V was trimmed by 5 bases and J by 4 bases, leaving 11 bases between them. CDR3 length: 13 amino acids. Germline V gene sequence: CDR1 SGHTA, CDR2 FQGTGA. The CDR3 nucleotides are TGTGCCAGCAGCCGAGGACAGCTAGAGACCCAGTACTTC. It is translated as CASSRGQLETQYF.

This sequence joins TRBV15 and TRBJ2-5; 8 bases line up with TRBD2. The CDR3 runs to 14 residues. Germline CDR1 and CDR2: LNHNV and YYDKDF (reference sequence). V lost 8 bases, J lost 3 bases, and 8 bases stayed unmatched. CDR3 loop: CATERGLKEETQYF. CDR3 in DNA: TGTGCCACCGAGCGGGGGCTAAAGGAAGAGACCCAGTACTTC.

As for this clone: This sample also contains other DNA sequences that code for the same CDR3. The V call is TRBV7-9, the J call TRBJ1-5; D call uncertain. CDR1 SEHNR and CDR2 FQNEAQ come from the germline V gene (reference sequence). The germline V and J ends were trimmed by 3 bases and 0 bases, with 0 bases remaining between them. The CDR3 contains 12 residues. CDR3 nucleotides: TGTGCCAGCAGCTTTAGCAATCAGCCCCAGCATTTT. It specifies CASSFSNQPQHF.

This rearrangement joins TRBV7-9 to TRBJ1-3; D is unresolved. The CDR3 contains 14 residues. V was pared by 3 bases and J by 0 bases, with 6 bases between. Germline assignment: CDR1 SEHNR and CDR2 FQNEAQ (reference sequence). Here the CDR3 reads CASSLPGSGNTIYF. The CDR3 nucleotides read TGTGCCAGCAGCTTGCCAGGCTCTGGAAACACCATATATTTT.

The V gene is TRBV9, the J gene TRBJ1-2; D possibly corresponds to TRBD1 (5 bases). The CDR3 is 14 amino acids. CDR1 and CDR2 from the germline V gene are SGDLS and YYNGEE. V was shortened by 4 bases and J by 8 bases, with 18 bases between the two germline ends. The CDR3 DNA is TGTGCCAGCAGCACCACTTGGGACCCCGTGGGCTACACCTTC. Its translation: CASSTTWDPVGYTF.

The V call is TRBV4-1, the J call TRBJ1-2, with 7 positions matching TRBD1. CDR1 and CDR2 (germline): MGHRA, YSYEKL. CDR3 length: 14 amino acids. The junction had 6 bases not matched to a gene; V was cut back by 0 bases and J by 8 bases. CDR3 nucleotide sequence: TGCGCCAGCAGCCAAGATGCGGGACAGTCCGGCTACACCTTC. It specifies CASSQDAGQSGYTF.

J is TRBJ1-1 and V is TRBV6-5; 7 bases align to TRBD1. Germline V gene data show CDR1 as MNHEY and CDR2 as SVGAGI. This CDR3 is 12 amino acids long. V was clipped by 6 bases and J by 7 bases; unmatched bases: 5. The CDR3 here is CASSLTGFEAFF. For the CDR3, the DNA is TGTGCCAGCAGCTTGACAGGGTTTGAAGCTTTCTTT.

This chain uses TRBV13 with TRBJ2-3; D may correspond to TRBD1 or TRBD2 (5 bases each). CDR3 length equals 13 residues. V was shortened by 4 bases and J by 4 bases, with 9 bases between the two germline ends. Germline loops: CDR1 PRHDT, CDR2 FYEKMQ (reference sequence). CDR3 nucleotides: TGTGCCAGCAGCTCCCCGGGGCCAGATACGCAGTATTTT. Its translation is CASSSPGPDTQYF.

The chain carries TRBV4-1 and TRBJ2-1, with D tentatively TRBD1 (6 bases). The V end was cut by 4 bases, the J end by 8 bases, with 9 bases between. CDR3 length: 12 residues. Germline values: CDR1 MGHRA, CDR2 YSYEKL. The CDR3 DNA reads TGCGCCAGCAGCCCGACAGGTTATGAGCAGTTCTTC. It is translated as CASSPTGYEQFF.

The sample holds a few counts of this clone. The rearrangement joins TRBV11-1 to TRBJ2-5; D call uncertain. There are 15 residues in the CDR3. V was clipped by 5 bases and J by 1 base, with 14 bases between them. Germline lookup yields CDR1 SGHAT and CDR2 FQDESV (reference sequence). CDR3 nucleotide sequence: TGTGCCAGCAGCCCCACGGTGGGCCTCCAAGAGACCCAGTACTTC. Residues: CASSPTVGLQETQYF. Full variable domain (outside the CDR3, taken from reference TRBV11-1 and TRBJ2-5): EAEVAQSPRYKITEKSQAVAFWCDPISGHATLYWYRQILGQGPELLVQFQDESVVDDSQLPKDRFSAERLKGVDSTLKIQPAELGDSAMYLCASSPTVGLQETQYFGPGTRLLVL.